The 2 T cell receptor beta chains presented below share a single source sample, sequenced in a study of radiotherapy plus CTLA-4 blockade in lung cancer. The repertoire was sequenced with immunoSEQ multiplex PCR; TCRdb's copy has only in-frame clones and lacks some. The top ten hold approximately 1.9% of the sample, which has about 85,000 clones, approximately 84% seen once. The sequences come from peripheral blood, collected from a patient treated with radiotherapy plus ipilimumab. The receptors originated from a human donor with non-small cell lung cancer who had a partial response to radiotherapy plus ipilimumab.

This chain connects TRBV4-1 to TRBJ2-1, with 7 bases matching TRBD2. The CDR3 length is 18 residues. With 8 bases clipped from V and 7 bases from J, the junction kept 23 bases outside the gene matches. Germline assignment: CDR1 MGHRA and CDR2 YSYEKL. The CDR3 bases are TGCGCCAGCGCACCGGGGGGTGGCGGGTCGGATAACAGGAATGAGCAGTTCTTC. This codes for CASAPGGGGSDNRNEQFF.

The chain uses TRBV28 and TRBJ1-2, with TRBD1 matching 7 bases. With 5 bases clipped from V and 6 bases from J, the junction kept 15 bases outside the gene matches. The CDR3 runs 16 residues. CDR1 is MDHEN and CDR2 is SYDVKM in the germline V gene. CDR3 amino acids: CASSALKGALPDGYTF. The CDR3 bases are TGTGCCAGCAGTGCCTTAAAGGGGGCCCTGCCCGATGGCTACACCTTC.